This T cell receptor beta chain was recorded in a study of cytomegalovirus exposure and HLA in healthy donors. Study summary: Earlier, almost 120 million unique TCR beta sequences were recovered from roughly 180 million T cells by an analysis.

This clone was seen only once. No antigen is known for it. The PCR used 60 Vbeta and 13 Jbeta primers. Here immunoSEQ multiplex PCR was the method, and the copy in TCRdb shows in-frame clones only, minus some. Of hundreds of thousands of clones listed, over 60% were seen once; the top ten hold around 2%. General study findings and limits: Later analysis demonstrated an association between a missense DCLRE1C variant and TCR beta V- and J-gene trimming.

Germline CDR1 is GTSNPN and CDR2 is SVGIG (reference sequence). The V gene end was trimmed by 6 bases and the J gene end by 7 bases; junction bases not matched to a gene: 5. The CDR3 totals 12 residues. The chain employs TRBV30 and TRBJ2-1, with 8 bases lining up with TRBD1. This sequence was found in a man younger than 30 in good health and CMV-seronegative. Sequenced: PBMCs. CDR3 bases: TGTGCCTGTGGACAGGGAGTAAATGAGCAGTTCTTC. The encoded protein is CACGQGVNEQFF.